This T cell receptor (beta chain) comes out of a study of blood T cell repertoires in COVID-19 (dated by TCRdb to about 2020). Study-level background: Samples from collaborators originated in the United States, Italy and Spain and spanned both the acute and convalescent phases of COVID-19. The prospective study material was composed of cDNA or gDNA derived from T cells, B-cell-depleted T cells, or PBMCs. The dataset comprised deeply sampled blood TCRbeta repertoires from subjects exposed to, actively infected with, or recovered from COVID-19. A freely available public database, intended as a resource for researchers studying the immune response to SARS-CoV-2, is where the repertoires were released. The samples were drawn from the first 160 participants of the ongoing ImmuneRACE study and from roughly 1,300 subjects provided by 6 global collaborators. The sample metadata nearly always contained a de-identified subject ID, COVID-19 status, age in years and sex. HLA class I and class II types, where available, came from metadata supplied by the sample provider rather than from assay-based typing.

The immunoSEQ Assay, a bias-controlled multiplex PCR, was used to amplify TCRbeta CDR3 regions from genomic DNA. As for how the authors treated the data: Within the assay, amplification of reference gene primers was used to estimate how many nucleated cells each sample contained. Sequence reads were collapsed and filtered to measure the absolute abundance of every unique TCRbeta CDR3 rearrangement. For each sample, productive Simpson clonality was calculated by taking the square root of Simpson's diversity index across productive rearrangements. TCRdb took over this immuneACCESS table, retaining in-frame rearrangements with V and J assigned. Such tables are incomplete; in checked studies, under half of the missing clones stem from an unresolved V gene, and the remainder is unexplained. D and trimming were read from the DNA, whereas the V and J calls and clone size are those reported in that table. In this sample the table shows 90,000 to 120,000 clones, 80% to 95% of which occur a single time. 0.85% to 1% of the sample belongs to the ten largest clones.

On this clone itself: The antigen it binds to is not known. No clone much larger than this one lies a single base away; base qualities are absent.

The germline V gene (reference sequence) specifies SEHNR as CDR1 and FQNEAQ as CDR2. Reading from cysteine to phenylalanine, the CDR3 counts 10 amino acids. Left in the record is the CDR3 DNA by itself, 30 bases read in frame from the first base. V drops 8 bases and J drops 6 bases, leaving 6 bases in between. Broader findings and caveats from the paper: Clinical and demographic metadata were provided uncurated, with the amount varying by source and participant.

Collaborating institutions collected whole blood in K2EDTA tubes following their own protocols. For TCRbeta analysis, collaborators shipped samples in one of three forms: frozen whole blood, isolated PBMCs, or DNA extracted from either of those sample types. Recombination linked TRBV7-9 to TRBJ2-3; the D gene lacks a confident call. Specimen: peripheral blood. The clonotype originates from a man in his 60s with acute or convalescent COVID-19. The CDR3: CASVGDTQYF. DNA sequence: TGTGCCAGCGTCGGGGATACGCAGTATTTT.